The present TCR beta chain was sequenced within a study of shared clonotypes between healthy human individuals. The donors, all of them Caucasian adults, lived in Nashville, Tennessee. The test was conducted at deep level. The authors sequenced unsorted PBMC DNA on ten immunoSEQ deep assay plates. The table came from immunoSEQ multiplex PCR; TCRdb's copy has only in-frame clones and leaves some out. The table has about 470,000 clones, 70% to 80% seen once; the top ten hold roughly an eighth. The CDR3 consists of 15 residues. The ends lost 7 bases at V and 5 bases at J; junction bases unmatched: 10. CDR1 and CDR2 from the germline V gene are ENHRY and SYGVKD.

This receptor was obtained from a woman between 40 and 50 years old in good health. Some clones in this sample may be carry-over from other donors' samples. This rearrangement joins TRBV10-3 to TRBJ2-1; 8 bases fit TRBD2. The sample taken for sequencing was PBMCs. CDR3 sequence: CAITPRTSGNNEQFF. Here the CDR3 DNA reads TGTGCCATCACCCCGCGAACTAGCGGAAACAATGAGCAGTTCTTC.